One sample yielded the 13 T cell receptor beta chains listed below, sequenced in a study of response to subunit inactivated influenza vaccine. MiXCR, run by TCRdb on the RT-PCR reads, gives a single entry per CDR3 protein. This sample yields roughly 650,000 distinct CDR3 sequences, of which less than 20% are seen a single time; around a tenth belongs to the top ten. Sequencing was performed on PBMCs from blood, taken about 12 days after vaccination. All receptors come from a man aged 45 to 65 who received an inactivated influenza vaccine.

CDR3 in DNA: TGTGCCAGCAGTTACTCGAGGAATGCGAACACTGAAGCTTTCTTT. This gives the protein CASSYSRNANTEAFF. The genes are TRBV6-5 and TRBJ1-1; D is ambiguous. V shed 0 bases and J shed 1 base, with 9 bases lying between them. The CDR3 extends over 15 amino acids. Germline V gene data show CDR1 as MNHEY and CDR2 as SVGAGI.

This clonotype was picked up a small number of times. This chain connects TRBV5-6 to TRBJ2-7, with unresolved D. This CDR3 contains 15 residues. CDR1 is SGHDT and CDR2 is YYEEEE in the germline V gene. Trimming stripped 0 bases from V and 1 base from J, with 11 bases between. This CDR3 reads CASSLAILTSYEQYF. In DNA, the CDR3 is TGTGCCAGCAGCTTGGCCATTTTAACGTCCTACGAGCAGTACTTC.

The J gene is TRBJ2-7, the V gene TRBV15; D remains ambiguous. The CDR3 covers 14 residues. CDR1 is LNHNV, CDR2 YYDKDF, per germline (reference sequence). Trimming took 0 bases from V and 2 from J, leaving 8 bases between them. Here the CDR3 DNA reads TGTGCCACCAGCAGAGATAAGCGAACCTACGAGCAGTACTTC. The encoded protein is CATSRDKRTYEQYF.

This clonotype was seen only a few times. The V gene is TRBV4-3, the J gene TRBJ2-1; TRBD2 aligns across 9 bases. Germline V gene data show CDR1 as LGHNA and CDR2 as YSLEER. Trimming took 6 bases from V and 7 from J; bases not matched to a gene: 13. The CDR3 extends over 16 amino acids. CDR3: CASSLGSGRSRNEQFF. The CDR3 DNA follows: TGCGCCAGCAGTCTGGGAAGCGGGAGGTCAAGGAATGAGCAGTTCTTC.

This chain uses TRBV12-3 or TRBV12-4 with TRBJ2-7; tentatively, D is TRBD1 or TRBD2 (5 bases each). The CDR3 runs 14 residues. V was cut by 1 base and J by 6 bases, with 13 bases left in between. DNA of the CDR3: TGTGCCAGCAGTTTAGGGGGACGGTTCAGCGAGCAGTACTTC. Translated, it gives CASSLGGRFSEQYF.

There are many counts of this clonotype. The gene calls are TRBV5-1 and TRBJ1-5, with 7 bases matching TRBD1. Germline V gene data show CDR1 as SGHRS and CDR2 as YFSETQ. The CDR3 is made up of 18 amino acids. The J segment lost 0 bases and the V segment lost 4 bases, leaving 13 bases of the junction unmatched. The CDR3 coding sequence is TGCGCCAGCAGCGTCGACACAGGGGTCCCTTATAGCAATCAGCCCCAGCATTTT. Amino acids: CASSVDTGVPYSNQPQHF.

This rearrangement joins TRBV11-2 to TRBJ2-1, with 8 bases aligning to TRBD2. V lost 4 bases, J lost 9 bases, and 5 bases stayed unmatched. The CDR3 spans 13 residues. Per germline, CDR1 SGHAT and CDR2 FQNNGV. Written as DNA, the CDR3 is TGTGCCAGCAGCTCGACTAGCGTCAGTGAGCAGTTCTTC. The encoded protein is CASSSTSVSEQFF.

There are a few counts of this clonotype. The V and J genes are TRBV20-1 and TRBJ1-4, with D possibly matching TRBD1 (6 bases). Trimming removed 6 bases from V and 7 bases from J, with 18 bases in between. The CDR3 extends over 14 amino acids. Germline CDR1 and CDR2: DFQATT and SNEGSKA (reference sequence). CDR3 amino acids: CSATETGMGEKLFF. CDR3 coding DNA: TGCAGTGCCACCGAAACAGGGATGGGTGAAAAACTGTTTTTT.

The rearrangement links TRBV7-9 to TRBJ1-4; D gene unclear. V gave up 11 bases and J gave up 0 bases, with 7 bases separating them. The CDR3 covers 12 residues. Germline CDR1 SEHNR, CDR2 FQNEAQ (reference sequence). The CDR3 protein is CAVGPTNEKLFF. As DNA, the CDR3 is TGTGCCGTTGGACCAACTAATGAAAAACTGTTTTTT.

This clonotype was observed a handful of times. This sequence joins TRBV28 and TRBJ1-1; the D is unclear. The V end lost 7 bases, the J end lost 1 base, and 13 bases lay between the germline ends. The CDR3 sequence is 14 residues long. The germline gives CDR1 MDHEN, CDR2 SYDVKM. The CDR3 spells CASNFRGRNTEAFF. CDR3 sequence (DNA): TGTGCCAGCAACTTTCGAGGTCGGAACACTGAAGCTTTCTTT.

V is TRBV4-1 and J is TRBJ2-3, with D tentatively TRBD2 (6 bases). Between the trimmed V and J ends, which lost 5 bases and 5 bases, there was a span of 20 bases. In germline, CDR1 is MGHRA, CDR2 YSYEKL. The CDR3 is 16 amino acids. Here the CDR3 DNA reads TGCGCCAGCAGCTCAAGACTAGGGGATCGTTTAGATACGCAGTATTTT. Translated: CASSSRLGDRLDTQYF.

The sample holds many counts of this clonotype. J is TRBJ2-2 and V is TRBV5-1, with 15 bases identical to TRBD2. The CDR3 totals 19 residues. The V gene end was trimmed by 0 bases and the J gene end by 1 base; junction bases not matched to a gene: 4. CDR1 is SGHRS and CDR2 is YFSETQ in the germline V gene. DNA of the CDR3: TGCGCCAGCAGCTTGGTTGGACTAGCGGGGGGGATGAACACCGGGGAGCTGTTTTTT. Amino acids: CASSLVGLAGGMNTGELFF.

This clonotype was counted between two and nine times. A read error may account for a junction end that differs from germline. This chain joins TRBV7-2 and TRBJ2-7; D is unresolved. The germline CDR1 and CDR2 sequences are SGHTA and FQGNSA. CDR3 length equals 13 residues. In DNA form, the CDR3 reads TGTGCCAGCAGCTTAGGGCAGCCCTACCAGCAGTACTTC. This translates into CASSLGQPYQQYF.